The rows below give T cell receptor beta chains drawn from one sample of a study of human versus mouse CDR3 diversity and MHC coevolution. The data were produced by immunoSEQ multiplex PCR, yet TCRdb's version contains in-frame clones alone and is incomplete. This table has just under 60,000 clones, approximately 94% appearing once. The sequenced sample consisted of naive CD4+ T cells from blood. Source of these receptors: a person between 55 and 70 years old in good health. Each CDR3 is given with its conserved first and last residue. A D gene is named only where the DNA matches it firmly. Only some rows state a clone size, as once, few, many or a class for expanded clones.

J gene: TRBJ2-3
D gene: TRBD2
V gene: TRBV9
clone size: NA
CDR3 protein: CASSLDGRVTDTQYF
CDR3 DNA: TGTGCCAGCAGCCTTGACGGGAGGGTAACAGATACGCAGTATTTT

J gene: TRBJ2-1
D gene: TRBD1
V gene: TRBV5-6
clone size: NA
CDR3 protein: CASSSGQAHTLYNEQFF
CDR3 DNA: TGTGCCAGCAGCTCCGGACAGGCCCACACCCTCTACAATGAGCAGTTCTTC

J gene: TRBJ2-3
D gene: NA
V gene: TRBV5-4
clone size: NA
CDR3 protein: CASSLPLLTDTQYF
CDR3 DNA: TGTGCCAGCAGTCTGCCTCTACTCACAGATACGCAGTATTTT

J gene: TRBJ2-7
D gene: NA
V gene: TRBV11-3
clone size: NA
CDR3 protein: CASSPGGGSAYEQYF
CDR3 DNA: TGTGCCAGCAGCCCAGGGGGCGGGAGTGCCTACGAGCAGTACTTC

J gene: TRBJ1-1
D gene: NA
V gene: TRBV11-2
clone size: NA
CDR3 protein: CASSLGGTRGTEAFF
CDR3 DNA: TGTGCCAGCAGCTTAGGGGGGACTCGAGGCACTGAAGCTTTCTTT

J gene: TRBJ1-6
D gene: NA
V gene: TRBV18
clone size: NA
CDR3 protein: CASSPMAPPNSPLHF
CDR3 DNA: TGTGCCAGCTCACCAATGGCACCTCCTAATTCACCCCTCCACTTT

J gene: TRBJ1-3
D gene: NA
V gene: TRBV19
clone size: NA
CDR3 protein: CASSLRTSGNTIYF
CDR3 DNA: TGTGCCAGTAGTCTCAGAACCTCTGGAAACACCATATATTTT

J gene: TRBJ2-2
D gene: TRBD2
V gene: TRBV11-2
clone size: NA
CDR3 protein: CASSLEGPGLAGEYTGELFF
CDR3 DNA: TGTGCCAGCAGCTTAGAGGGCCCTGGACTAGCGGGAGAGTACACCGGGGAGCTGTTTTTT

J gene: TRBJ2-5
D gene: NA
V gene: TRBV7-3
clone size: NA
CDR3 protein: CASSLQGRGETQYF
CDR3 DNA: TGTGCCAGCAGCCTCCAGGGGAGGGGAGAGACCCAGTACTTC

J gene: TRBJ1-1
D gene: NA
V gene: TRBV12-5
clone size: NA
CDR3 protein: CASGLLIAGAFF
CDR3 DNA: TGTGCTAGTGGTTTGCTAATAGCGGGGGCTTTCTTT

J gene: TRBJ2-7
D gene: TRBD2
V gene: TRBV18
clone size: once
CDR3 protein: CASSPSGRVEEQYF
CDR3 DNA: TGTGCCAGCTCCCCTAGCGGGAGAGTTGAGGAGCAGTACTTC

J gene: TRBJ2-2
D gene: NA
V gene: TRBV6-1
clone size: NA
CDR3 protein: CASSEGRTLANTGELFF
CDR3 DNA: TGTGCCAGCAGTGAAGGTCGGACATTAGCGAACACCGGGGAGCTGTTTTTT

J gene: TRBJ2-3
D gene: TRBD2
V gene: TRBV5-4
clone size: NA
CDR3 protein: CASSLPPAGGTDTQYF
CDR3 DNA: TGTGCCAGCAGCTTGCCCCCAGCGGGAGGCACAGATACGCAGTATTTT

J gene: TRBJ1-6
D gene: TRBD1
V gene: TRBV7-9
clone size: NA
CDR3 protein: CASSWGTGRNSPLHF
CDR3 DNA: TGTGCCAGCAGCTGGGGGACAGGGCGTAATTCACCCCTCCACTTT

J gene: TRBJ1-1
D gene: TRBD1
V gene: TRBV5-1
clone size: NA
CDR3 protein: CASSWWTGTNTEAFF
CDR3 DNA: TGCGCCAGCAGCTGGTGGACAGGGACAAACACTGAAGCCTTCTTT

J gene: TRBJ2-5
D gene: NA
V gene: TRBV11-2
clone size: NA
CDR3 protein: CASATGEQETQYF
CDR3 DNA: TGTGCCAGCGCGACGGGGGAACAAGAGACCCAGTACTTC

J gene: TRBJ2-2
D gene: NA
V gene: TRBV18
clone size: NA
CDR3 protein: CASSRDNLRTGELFF
CDR3 DNA: TGTGCCAGCTCACGAGATAACTTGAGGACCGGGGAGCTGTTTTTT

J gene: TRBJ2-3
D gene: TRBD2
V gene: TRBV7-3
clone size: NA
CDR3 protein: CASSSRVAGLSDTQYF
CDR3 DNA: TGTGCCAGCAGCTCTCGTGTAGCGGGATTGTCAGATACGCAGTATTTT

J gene: TRBJ2-1
D gene: TRBD2
V gene: TRBV5-6
clone size: once
CDR3 protein: CASSFGLRGAGGPFEQFF
CDR3 DNA: TGTGCCAGCAGCTTTGGACTCCGGGGGGCGGGAGGGCCCTTTGAGCAGTTCTTC

J gene: TRBJ2-5
D gene: NA
V gene: TRBV19
clone size: NA
CDR3 protein: CASSIDRAETQYF
CDR3 DNA: TGTGCCAGTAGTATAGACCGAGCGGAGACCCAGTACTTC

J gene: TRBJ1-1
D gene: NA
V gene: TRBV7-3
clone size: NA
CDR3 protein: CASSLTEDTEAFF
CDR3 DNA: TGTGCCAGCAGCTTAACGGAGGACACTGAAGCTTTCTTT

J gene: TRBJ1-5
D gene: NA
V gene: TRBV21-1
clone size: few
CDR3 protein: CAAWRLPSNQPQHF
CDR3 DNA: TGTGCCGCCTGGAGGCTTCCCAGCAATCAGCCCCAGCATTTT

J gene: TRBJ2-1
D gene: NA
V gene: TRBV6-5
clone size: NA
CDR3 protein: CASSLPRANEQFF
CDR3 DNA: TGTGCCAGCAGCCTCCCCAGGGCCAATGAGCAGTTCTTC

J gene: TRBJ2-7
D gene: NA
V gene: TRBV19
clone size: once
CDR3 protein: CASSTSVDGAEQYF
CDR3 DNA: TGTGCCAGTAGTACGTCGGTTGATGGGGCCGAGCAGTACTTC

J gene: TRBJ1-1
D gene: NA
V gene: TRBV5-4
clone size: NA
CDR3 protein: CASTPGGALNTEAFF
CDR3 DNA: TGTGCCAGCACCCCGGGTGGGGCCCTGAACACTGAAGCTTTCTTT

J gene: TRBJ2-5
D gene: NA
V gene: TRBV7-8
clone size: NA
CDR3 protein: CASSSSGVQETQYF
CDR3 DNA: TGTGCCAGCAGCTCGTCGGGAGTCCAAGAGACCCAGTACTTC

J gene: TRBJ1-2
D gene: TRBD1
V gene: TRBV2
clone size: NA
CDR3 protein: CASSPDRVYSF
CDR3 DNA: TGTGCCAGCAGTCCAGACAGGGTCTATTCCTTC

J gene: TRBJ2-7
D gene: TRBD2
V gene: TRBV6-5
clone size: NA
CDR3 protein: CASSGTSSSYEQYF
CDR3 DNA: TGTGCCAGCAGTGGGACTAGCTCATCCTACGAGCAGTACTTC

J gene: TRBJ2-1
D gene: NA
V gene: TRBV7-2
clone size: NA
CDR3 protein: CASSSFGKRYNEQFF
CDR3 DNA: TGTGCCAGCAGCTCTTTCGGGAAAAGGTACAATGAGCAGTTCTTC

J gene: TRBJ2-3
D gene: TRBD2
V gene: TRBV11-3
clone size: NA
CDR3 protein: CASSLGGGSGGTDTQYF
CDR3 DNA: TGTGCCAGCAGCTTAGGTGGAGGGAGCGGGGGCACAGATACGCAGTATTTT

J gene: TRBJ1-2
D gene: NA
V gene: TRBV25-1
clone size: NA
CDR3 protein: CASSEWGGDYGYTF
CDR3 DNA: TGTGCCAGCAGTGAATGGGGGGGTGACTATGGCTACACCTTC